This entry features one T cell receptor beta chain sequence. This clonotype was counted many times. Its antigen is unknown. Nothing much larger sits one base from this clone, and base qualities are not available. The data are from a study of early T cells in non-severe SARS-CoV-2 infection (dated by TCRdb to about 2021). Notes on the research overall: Because TCR sequencing relied on bulk RNA taken from unsorted whole blood, pairing of alpha and beta chains was not possible. Paper-wide results and their limitations: Matching against VDJdb was skewed toward anti-spike CD8 responses, likely underestimated virus-specific expansions, and missed private and CD4 specificities.

Library generation was performed with 5' RACE. Sequencing took place on a NextSeq 500. Unique molecular identifiers were attached to individual cDNA molecules in the TCR library protocol so that sequencing error and PCR bias could be corrected. Both TCR alpha and beta chains were sequenced, and tight co-correlation was observed between alpha and beta sequence abundances in each sample. As for how the authors treated the data: Decombinator V4 was used to annotate TCR sequences for V gene, J gene and CDR3. Expanded TCRs were defined as changing significantly between any two time points under a Poisson model with p below 0.0001. TCR abundances were normalised to the total number of TCRs sequenced per sample and were expressed as counts per million. TRAV1-2 paired with TRAJ12, TRAJ20 or TRAJ33 defined MAIT TCRs, while TRAV10 paired with TRAJ18 defined iNKT TCRs. VDJdb, accessed 1 November 2021, was searched for CMV, EBV and SARS-CoV-2 annotated TCRs, with TCRs annotated for multiple antigens excluded. TCRdb redid the processing of the public reads, applying fastp at Q25 and MiXCR, and retained in-frame beta chains. All rows with the same CDR3 protein become a single entry with the most common DNA and genes. In this record, the V and J calls reflect TCRdb's handling and not the investigators' own analysis. The sample table records about 56,000 distinct CDR3 sequences; roughly a tenth of these occur just once. The ten most abundant clones make up approximately 6.5% of the sample.

This was a case-control study nested in a cohort of healthcare workers in London, UK, who had nasopharyngeal swab PCR tests and blood samples taken every week. Healthcare workers were enrolled in the week of the UK lockdown, from 23 to 31 March 2020, and were followed every week for up to roughly 16 weeks. CDR1 and CDR2 are drawn from the germline V gene: SGHRS, YFSETQ. From its cysteine to its phenylalanine, the CDR3 spans 15 amino acids. Only CDR3 DNA is held: 45 bases, read in frame from base 1. The V end loses 1 base and the J end loses 0 bases, and a stretch of 9 bases separates them. This chain joins TRBV5-1 to TRBJ2-3; no D gene can be assigned with confidence. This receptor was obtained from an adult who was a healthcare worker with PCR-confirmed SARS-CoV-2 infection or an uninfected control (not recorded which). The sample taken for sequencing was whole blood. The CDR3 protein is CASSLTGFSTDTQYF. The sequence in DNA is TGCGCCAGCAGCTTGACTGGCTTTAGCACAGATACGCAGTATTTT.